The following is a T cell receptor (beta chain) sequence with its context. Its matching antigen is unknown. This entry is derived from a study of blood T cells in healthy people across ages. A second PCR of 7 to 11 cycles used a sample-barcoded 5' primer and a J-beta primer mix. TCRdb re-called the 5' RACE reads with MiXCR, one entry per CDR3 protein. There are over a million distinct CDR3 sequences in the sample; roughly 43% occur only once, and approximately 4% lies in the top ten. V was clipped by 8 bases and J by 1 base, with 9 bases between them. CDR1 is LGHDT, CDR2 YNNKEL, per germline (reference sequence). The CDR3 sequence is 13 residues long. Study outcomes and limitations: The recorded TCR beta diversity per million T cells decreased in a roughly linear manner with age.

This TCR was sampled from a woman under 30 in good health. J is TRBJ1-5 and V is TRBV3-1; D possibly corresponds to TRBD1 (5 bases). The sequenced sample was blood. CDR3 region: CASGHRSNQPQHF. The CDR3 DNA follows: TGTGCCAGCGGGCACAGGAGCAATCAGCCCCAGCATTTT.